The table lists the clone carrying this TCR beta chain with a few counts. Its antigen is unidentified. The sample originates from a study of identical twins. The ends lost 2 bases at V and 5 bases at J; junction bases unmatched: 7. Germline values: CDR1 SGDLS, CDR2 YYNGEE. The CDR3 is made up of 15 amino acids. Study observations and caveats: Those out-of-frame alpha sequences shared by twins showed an excess of low generation probability. Abundant beta clonotypes from cord blood bore fewer insertions; memory repertoires lacked this pattern.

Using its own MiXCR run on the 5' RACE reads, TCRdb lists one record per CDR3 protein. Seen here are around 650,000 distinct CDR3 sequences, under 8.5% observed once, and the top ten hold roughly 1.6%. These data were also filed under a second study, of yellow fever vaccine responses in identical twins. From that paper: Twins reportedly appeared to share part of their vaccine T cell response while keeping part individual.

V usage is TRBV9 and J usage is TRBJ2-1; 7 bases fit TRBD1. The source of this sequence is a woman younger than 35 in good health. The specimen sequenced was PBMCs. The CDR3 nucleotides are TGTGCCAGCAGCGTTAGGGACAGTACCAACAATGAGCAGTTCTTC. Translated, it gives CASSVRDSTNNEQFF.